This T cell receptor beta chain originates from a study of blood T cell repertoires in COVID-19. Study-wide context: Acute and convalescent COVID-19 samples came from the United States, Italy and Spain. Sources were T cells, B-cell-depleted T cells, or PBMCs; the material itself was cDNA or gDNA.

There are 15 residues in the CDR3. The germline gives CDR1 SGDLS, CDR2 YYNGEE. V gave up 0 bases and J gave up 8 bases, with 12 bases separating them. This clone was picked up one time. Methods used by the authors: Researchers report that nucleated cell counts were estimated from reference gene primer amplification. Clones were read by immunoSEQ multiplex PCR, and TCRdb kept only the in-frame ones, dropping some. That table is the source of V, J and clone size, and D and trimming were worked out from the DNA. The sample contains some 150,000 clones, about 80% of which appear only once. The chain has TRBV9 and TRBJ1-6, with D possibly matching TRBD1 (6 bases). The sequence was collected from a man aged 55 to 70 with acute or convalescent COVID-19. Sequencing was performed on peripheral blood. CDR3 nucleotide sequence: TGTGCCAGCAGCGTAGAGGGGGGGCGGGATTCACCCCTCCACTTT. Translated, it gives CASSVEGGRDSPLHF.